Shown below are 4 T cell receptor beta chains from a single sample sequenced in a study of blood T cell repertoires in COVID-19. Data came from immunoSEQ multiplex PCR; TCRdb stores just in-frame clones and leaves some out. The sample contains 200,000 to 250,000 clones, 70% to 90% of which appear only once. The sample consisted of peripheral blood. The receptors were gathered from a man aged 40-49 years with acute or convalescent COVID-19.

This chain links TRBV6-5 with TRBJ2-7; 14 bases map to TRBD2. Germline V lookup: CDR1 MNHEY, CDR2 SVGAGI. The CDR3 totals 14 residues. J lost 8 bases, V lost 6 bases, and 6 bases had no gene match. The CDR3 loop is CASSSGTSGGKQYF. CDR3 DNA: TGTGCCAGCAGCTCCGGGACTAGCGGGGGAAAGCAGTACTTC.

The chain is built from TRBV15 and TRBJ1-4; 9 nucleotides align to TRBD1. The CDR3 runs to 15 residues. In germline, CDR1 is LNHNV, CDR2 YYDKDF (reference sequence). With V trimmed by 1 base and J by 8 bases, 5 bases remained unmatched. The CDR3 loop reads CATSRGGTGREKLFF. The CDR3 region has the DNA TGTGCCACCAGCAGAGGAGGGACAGGGAGGGAAAAACTGTTTTTT.

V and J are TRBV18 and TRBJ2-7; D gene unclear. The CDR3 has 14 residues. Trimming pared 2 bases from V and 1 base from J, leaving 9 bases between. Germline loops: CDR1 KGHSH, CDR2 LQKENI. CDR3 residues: CASSPIGLSYEQYF. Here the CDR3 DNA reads TGTGCCAGCTCACCAATCGGGTTGTCCTACGAGCAGTACTTC.

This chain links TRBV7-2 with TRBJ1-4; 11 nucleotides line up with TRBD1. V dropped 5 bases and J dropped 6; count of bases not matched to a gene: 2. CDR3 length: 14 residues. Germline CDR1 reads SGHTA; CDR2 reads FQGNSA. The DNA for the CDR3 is TGTGCCAGCAGCCAGGACAGGGGGCATGAAAAACTGTTTTTT. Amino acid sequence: CASSQDRGHEKLFF.